Following are 9 T cell receptor beta chains from one sample sequenced in a study of cytomegalovirus exposure and HLA in healthy donors. PCR was performed using 60 Vbeta and 13 Jbeta primers. The protocol was immunoSEQ multiplex PCR, while the TCRdb copy is restricted to in-frame clones and leaves out a portion. The data show 100,000 to 150,000 clones, under 90% seen once. The sample comprised PBMCs. The receptor source for this set is a woman aged 40 to 49 in good health and CMV-seronegative.

This clone was observed at least ten times. The chain carries TRBV28 and TRBJ1-1, with D tentatively TRBD1 (6 bases). This CDR3 has 14 amino acids. Trimming left V 6 bases short and J 1 base short, with 12 bases between. Germline V gene sequence: CDR1 MDHEN, CDR2 SYDVKM. The CDR3 coding sequence is TGTGCCAGCAGCCCCCCACAGGGGAACACTGAAGCTTTCTTT. Translation gives CASSPPQGNTEAFF.

The chain uses TRBV6-5 and TRBJ1-2, with 10 bases lining up with TRBD1. V lost 6 bases, J lost 5 bases, and 3 bases stayed unmatched. The CDR3 loop spans 13 amino acids. Germline CDR1 MNHEY, CDR2 SVGAGI. CDR3 nucleotide sequence: TGTGCCAGCAGCCAGGACAGGGGGTATGGCTACACCTTC. Amino acid sequence: CASSQDRGYGYTF.

This chain joins TRBV27 and TRBJ2-7; TRBD1 might be the D (6 bases). Trimming took 3 bases from V and 4 from J, leaving 16 bases between them. CDR3 length: 15 amino acids. CDR1 is MNHEY, CDR2 SMNVEV, per germline (reference sequence). The CDR3 protein is CASSFSLGAIYEQYF. In DNA, the CDR3 is TGTGCCAGCAGTTTCAGCCTGGGGGCGATTTACGAGCAGTACTTC.

This clone was observed a handful of times. The chain employs TRBV19 and TRBJ1-4; maybe TRBD1 (6 bases). CDR1 and CDR2 (germline): LNHDA, SQIVND (reference sequence). CDR3 length: 17 residues. V lost 6 bases, J lost 4 bases, and 21 bases lay in between. The CDR3 DNA is TGTGCCAGTAGGTACACGTGGGACACCAACTTTAATGAAAAACTGTTTTTT. Residues: CASRYTWDTNFNEKLFF.

V is TRBV28 and J is TRBJ1-6; 7 nucleotides match TRBD1. Germline CDR1 and CDR2: MDHEN and SYDVKM. After removal of 6 bases from V and 7 bases from J, the junction contained 6 bases not matched to a gene. This CDR3 contains 14 residues. The CDR3 sequence is CASRFDRENSPLHF. CDR3 sequence (DNA): TGTGCCAGCAGATTCGACAGGGAAAATTCACCCCTCCACTTT.

Notes on this clone: In the same sample, other DNA sequences code for this CDR3. The rearrangement joins TRBV5-6 to TRBJ1-2; 7 bases agree with TRBD1. CDR1 and CDR2 (germline): SGHDT, YYEEEE. The CDR3 contains 14 residues. The ends lost 0 bases at V and 2 bases at J; junction bases unmatched: 1. CDR3 DNA sequence: TGTGCCAGCAGCTTGGGACAGGGCAACTATGGCTACACCTTC. Its protein product is CASSLGQGNYGYTF.

The chain is built from TRBV2 and TRBJ2-7; TRBD2 matches 7 bases. CDR1 is SNHLY, CDR2 FYNNEI, per germline. The CDR3 has 13 residues. Losses at the gene ends were 6 bases for V and 5 bases for J; bases not matched to a gene: 7. The CDR3 loop is CASSMSGADEQYF. The CDR3, as DNA: TGTGCCAGCAGCATGAGCGGGGCTGACGAGCAGTACTTC.

The V gene is TRBV28, the J gene TRBJ2-5; D remains ambiguous. Trimming took 5 bases from V and 3 from J, leaving 16 bases between them. Germline-derived CDR1 and CDR2 are MDHEN and SYDVKM. This CDR3 contains 15 residues. CDR3 sequence reads: CASSPHGDTKETQYF. CDR3 DNA sequence: TGTGCCAGCAGTCCCCATGGTGACACAAAAGAGACCCAGTACTTC.

The V and J genes are TRBV29-1 and TRBJ1-2, with 10 nucleotides matching TRBD1. J was trimmed by 2 bases and V by 5 bases; bases with no gene match: 2. The CDR3 is 13 amino acids. The germline CDR1 and CDR2 sequences are SQVTM and ANQGSEA. CDR3 DNA: TGCAGCGTTTGGACAGGGGGAAACTATGGCTACACCTTC. This encodes CSVWTGGNYGYTF. Looking up the rest from reference TRBV29-1 and TRBJ1-2 gives the full variable domain: SAVISQKPSRDICQRGTSLTIQCQVDSQVTMMFWYRQQPGQSLTLIATANQGSEATYESGFVIDKFPISRPNLTFSTLTVSNMSPEDSSIYLCSVWTGGNYGYTFGSGTRLTVV.